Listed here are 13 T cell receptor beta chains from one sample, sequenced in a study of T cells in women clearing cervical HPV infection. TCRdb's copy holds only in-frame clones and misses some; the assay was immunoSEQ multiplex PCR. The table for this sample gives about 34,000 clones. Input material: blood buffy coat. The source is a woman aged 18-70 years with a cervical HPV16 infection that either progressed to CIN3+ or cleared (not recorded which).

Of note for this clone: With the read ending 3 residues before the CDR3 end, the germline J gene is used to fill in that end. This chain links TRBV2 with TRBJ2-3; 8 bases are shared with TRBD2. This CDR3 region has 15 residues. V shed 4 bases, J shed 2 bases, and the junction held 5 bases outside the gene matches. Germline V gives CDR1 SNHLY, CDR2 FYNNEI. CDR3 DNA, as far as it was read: TGTGCCAGCAGTGTAACTAGCGGACACACAGATACG. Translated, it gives CASSVTSGHTDT. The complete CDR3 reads CASSVTSGHTDTQYF.

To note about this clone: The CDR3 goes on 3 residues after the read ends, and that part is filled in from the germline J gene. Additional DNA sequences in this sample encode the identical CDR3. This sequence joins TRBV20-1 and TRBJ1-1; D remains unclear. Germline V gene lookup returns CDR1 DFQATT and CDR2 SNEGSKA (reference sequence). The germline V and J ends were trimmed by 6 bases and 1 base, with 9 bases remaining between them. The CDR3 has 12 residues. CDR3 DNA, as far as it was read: TGCAGTGCCCCCGCGGGGAACACTGAA. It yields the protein CSAPAGNTE. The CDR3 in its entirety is CSAPAGNTEAFF.

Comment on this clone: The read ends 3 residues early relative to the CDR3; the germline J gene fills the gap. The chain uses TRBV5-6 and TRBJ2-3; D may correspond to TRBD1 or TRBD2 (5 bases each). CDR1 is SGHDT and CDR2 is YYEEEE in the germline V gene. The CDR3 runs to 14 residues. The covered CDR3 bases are TGTGCCAGCAGCTTGGGACACTTCAGGGAGACG. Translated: CASSLGHFRET. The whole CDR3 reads CASSLGHFRETQYF.

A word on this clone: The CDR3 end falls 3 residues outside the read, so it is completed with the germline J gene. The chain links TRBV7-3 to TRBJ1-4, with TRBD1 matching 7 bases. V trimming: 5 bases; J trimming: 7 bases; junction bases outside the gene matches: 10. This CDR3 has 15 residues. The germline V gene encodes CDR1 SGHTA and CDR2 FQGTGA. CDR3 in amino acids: CASSPGTRTGEKLFF. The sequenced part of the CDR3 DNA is TGTGCCAGCAGCCCGGGGACGCGGACAGGTGAAAAA.

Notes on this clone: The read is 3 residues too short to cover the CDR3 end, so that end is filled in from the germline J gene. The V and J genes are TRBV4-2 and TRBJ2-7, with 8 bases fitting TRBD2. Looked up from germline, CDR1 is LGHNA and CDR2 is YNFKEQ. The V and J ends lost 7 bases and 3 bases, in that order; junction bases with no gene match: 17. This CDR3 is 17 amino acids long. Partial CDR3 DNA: TGTGCCAGCAACCATGGAGGGTCCGGCGGGGGGCTCTACGAG. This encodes CASNHGGSGGGLYE. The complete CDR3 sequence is CASNHGGSGGGLYEQYF.

Incomplete CDR3 DNA: TGCAGTGCTAGATTAAAGCGGGGGGCCCCTAGCACAGATACG. Protein product: CSARLKRGAPSTDT. The whole CDR3 protein is CSARLKRGAPSTDTQYF. This rearrangement joins TRBV20-1 to TRBJ2-3, with 9 nucleotides matching TRBD2. The read ends 3 residues early relative to the CDR3; the germline J gene fills the gap. Germline lookup yields CDR1 DFQATT and CDR2 SNEGSKA (reference sequence). Unmatched junction bases numbered 9, after V lost 2 bases and J lost 0 bases. The CDR3 length is 17 residues.

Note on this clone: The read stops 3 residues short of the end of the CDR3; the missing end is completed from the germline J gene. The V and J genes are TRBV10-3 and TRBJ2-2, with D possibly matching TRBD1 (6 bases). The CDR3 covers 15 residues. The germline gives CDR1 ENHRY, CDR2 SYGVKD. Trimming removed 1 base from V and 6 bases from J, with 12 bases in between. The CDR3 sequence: CAISEYTQGSGELFF. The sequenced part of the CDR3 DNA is TGTGCCATCAGTGAGTACACACAGGGCTCCGGGGAG.

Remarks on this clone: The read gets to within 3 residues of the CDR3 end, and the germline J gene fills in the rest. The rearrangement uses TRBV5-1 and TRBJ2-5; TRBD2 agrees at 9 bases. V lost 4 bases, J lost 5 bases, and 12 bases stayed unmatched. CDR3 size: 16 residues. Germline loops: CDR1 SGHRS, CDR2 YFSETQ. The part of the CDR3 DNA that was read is TGCGCCAGCAGCCTTTCTAGCGGGGCCGGAATGGAGACC. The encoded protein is CASSLSSGAGMET. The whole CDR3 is CASSLSSGAGMETQYF.

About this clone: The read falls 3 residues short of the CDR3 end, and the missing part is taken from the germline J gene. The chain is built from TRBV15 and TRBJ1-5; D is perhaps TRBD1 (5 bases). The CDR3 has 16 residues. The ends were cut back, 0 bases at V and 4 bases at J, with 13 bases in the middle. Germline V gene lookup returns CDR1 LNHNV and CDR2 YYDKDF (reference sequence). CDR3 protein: CATSRDLPRDNQPQHF. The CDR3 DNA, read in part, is TGTGCCACCAGCAGAGATCTACCCAGGGATAATCAGCCC.

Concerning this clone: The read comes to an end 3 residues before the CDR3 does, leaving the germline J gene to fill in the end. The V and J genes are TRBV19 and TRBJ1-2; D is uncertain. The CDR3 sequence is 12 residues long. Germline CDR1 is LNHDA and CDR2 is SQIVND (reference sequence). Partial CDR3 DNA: TGTGCCAGTAGTCTCATCGGCGGCGAC. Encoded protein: CASSLIGGD. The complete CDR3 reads CASSLIGGDYTF.

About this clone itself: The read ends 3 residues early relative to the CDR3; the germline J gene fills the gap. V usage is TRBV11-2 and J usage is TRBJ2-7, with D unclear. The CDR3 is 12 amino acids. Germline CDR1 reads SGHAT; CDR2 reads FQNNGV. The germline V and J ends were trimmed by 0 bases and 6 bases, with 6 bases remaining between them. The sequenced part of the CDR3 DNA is TGTGCCAGCAGCTTAGATCGCGGCGAG. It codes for CASSLDRGE. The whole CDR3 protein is CASSLDRGEQYF.

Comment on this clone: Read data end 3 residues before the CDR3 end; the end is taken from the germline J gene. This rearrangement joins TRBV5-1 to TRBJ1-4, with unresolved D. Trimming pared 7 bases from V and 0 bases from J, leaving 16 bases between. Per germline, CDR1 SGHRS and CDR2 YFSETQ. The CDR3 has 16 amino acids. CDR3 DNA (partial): TGCGCCAGCGGCTCAGATATGGGCGCAACTAATGAAAAA. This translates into CASGSDMGATNEK. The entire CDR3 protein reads CASGSDMGATNEKLFF.

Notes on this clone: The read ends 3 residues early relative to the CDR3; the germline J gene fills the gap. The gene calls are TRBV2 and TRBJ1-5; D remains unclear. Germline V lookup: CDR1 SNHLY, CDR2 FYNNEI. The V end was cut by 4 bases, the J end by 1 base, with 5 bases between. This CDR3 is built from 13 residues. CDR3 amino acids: CASSVVSNQPQHF. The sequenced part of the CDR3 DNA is TGTGCCAGCAGTGTAGTGAGCAATCAGCCC.